This T cell receptor beta chain stems from a study of CXCR3-negative and CXCR3-positive naive CD8 T cells. Study conclusions and caveats: For naive cells, CXCR3-negative and CXCR3-positive subsets had similar TRBV-TRBJ usage; for memory cells, usage differed. The TRB CDR3s that CXCR3-positive naive cells carried were more hydrophobic than those of CXCR3-negative naive cells. Both naive subsets had comparably high diversity; memory CD8+ cells much lower.

The libraries of TRB cDNA were prepared using 5' RACE with UMI labels. Reprocessing the 5' RACE reads, TCRdb reports a single entry for every CDR3 protein and omits DNA. The repertoire shows 84,000 or so distinct CDR3 sequences; the top ten hold roughly 0.48%. About this clonotype itself: The target antigen is unknown.

Phenotypically, naive CD8+ T cells corresponded to CD45RO-CCR7+CD27+CD95-. The CDR3 runs to 15 residues. Germline CDR1 and CDR2: MNHEY and SMNVEV (reference sequence). The V gene is TRBV27, the J gene TRBJ2-1; TCRdb indicates TRBD2, and absent DNA this call remains unverified. This clonotype originated in a human donor in good health. Some clones in this sample may be carry-over from other donors' samples. The sequenced sample was naive CXCR3+ CD8+ T cells from blood. Subset reported: CD45RO-CCR7+CD27+CD95- naive CD8+ T cells expressing CXCR3 (TNR3+). The CDR3 sequence: CASSLSGTFYNEQFF.